One sample yielded the 20 T cell receptor beta chains listed below, sequenced in a study of beta chain features in type 1 diabetes. Reverse transcription of all isolated RNA meant that expressed TCRB transcripts were sequenced. Produced via immunoSEQ multiplex PCR; TCRdb's table is partial and in-frame only. The sample gives about 620,000 clones, roughly a sixth of which show up once; 0.09% to 0.095% is in the top ten. Sequencing was done on a sample of naive CD4+ T cells from blood. The receptors shown here come from a young man in good health.

This rearrangement joins TRBV5-4 to TRBJ2-7, with 8 bases lining up with TRBD2. V shed 0 bases and J 4 bases; nucleotides not matched to a gene: 6. There are 15 residues in the CDR3. Germline CDR1 reads SGHNT; CDR2 reads YYREEE (reference sequence). The CDR3: CASSLDGSGAYEQYF. The CDR3 DNA is TGTGCCAGCAGCTTGGATGGTAGCGGGGCATACGAGCAGTACTTC.

This chain connects TRBV6-5 to TRBJ1-2, with D uncertain. The CDR3 is made up of 15 amino acids. The germline V gene encodes CDR1 MNHEY and CDR2 SVGAGI. Trimming took off 2 bases at V and 0 bases at J, with 10 bases between the two ends. CDR3 region: CASSYGEIANYGYTF. The CDR3 DNA follows: TGTGCCAGCAGTTACGGGGAGATAGCTAACTATGGCTACACCTTC.

The chain uses TRBV10-3 and TRBJ2-7, with 10 bases lining up with TRBD1. Germline CDR1 and CDR2: ENHRY and SYGVKD. The V segment lost 6 bases and the J segment 4 bases; nucleotides outside the gene matches: 6. This CDR3 contains 14 residues. CDR3: CAIRPTGGKYEQYF. Written as DNA, the CDR3 is TGTGCCATCAGACCGACAGGGGGCAAGTACGAGCAGTACTTC.

The gene calls are TRBV7-9 and TRBJ2-7; D may be TRBD1 (6 bases). The CDR3 runs to 13 residues. The germline V and J ends were trimmed by 5 bases and 4 bases, with 12 bases remaining between them. The germline V gene encodes CDR1 SEHNR and CDR2 FQNEAQ (reference sequence). The CDR3 region is CASSQTGFYEQYF. The CDR3 DNA follows: TGTGCCAGCAGCCAAACAGGGTTTTACGAGCAGTACTTC. The variable domain in full, with the rest retrieved from reference TRBV7-9 and TRBJ2-7, is DTGVSQNPRHKITKRGQNVTFRCDPISEHNRLYWYRQTLGQGPEFLTYFQNEAQLEKSRLLSDRFSAERPKGSFSTLEIQRTEQGDSAMYLCASSQTGFYEQYFGPGTRLTVT.

The chain links TRBV5-4 to TRBJ1-2; 8 nucleotides align to TRBD1. The CDR3 length is 15 residues. Germline V gene lookup returns CDR1 SGHNT and CDR2 YYREEE (reference sequence). J gave up 0 bases and V 0 bases, and 1 base lay outside the gene matches. CDR3 sequence: CASSLGRGPNYGYTF. CDR3 DNA sequence: TGTGCCAGCAGCTTGGGCAGGGGGCCTAACTATGGCTACACCTTC.

The table lists this clone with a few counts. The J gene is TRBJ2-2, the V gene TRBV5-1; the D call may be TRBD1 or TRBD2 (6 bases each). Trimming removed 9 bases from V and 2 bases from J, with 20 bases in between. The CDR3 has 16 amino acids. The germline CDR1 and CDR2 sequences are SGHRS and YFSETQ. In DNA form, the CDR3 reads TGCGCCACCAGGAGGGGGTTCCCTGATAACACCGGGGAGCTGTTTTTT. Translating it yields CATRRGFPDNTGELFF.

The chain uses TRBV18 and TRBJ2-4, with no clear D. CDR1 KGHSH and CDR2 LQKENI come from the germline V gene. CDR3 size: 13 residues. The V end lost 3 bases, the J end lost 5 bases, and 8 bases lay between the germline ends. CDR3 coding DNA: TGTGCCAGCTCACCGACCGGCCAAAACATTCAGTACTTC. It specifies CASSPTGQNIQYF.

In this sample, this clone turned up a few times. The CDR3 is CASSDSGQGSNEQFF. CDR3 nucleotides: TGTGCCAGCAGTGACTCGGGACAGGGCTCCAATGAGCAGTTCTTC. V and J are TRBV6-4 and TRBJ2-1, with 9 bases matching TRBD1. The length of the CDR3 is 15 residues. Germline trimming cut 0 bases from V and 6 bases from J; bases unmatched to any gene: 3. Germline V lookup: CDR1 MRHNA, CDR2 SNTAGT.

The J gene is TRBJ2-1, the V gene TRBV4-3; 11 positions match TRBD2. The CDR3 is 15 residues long. Looked up from germline, CDR1 is LGHNA and CDR2 is YSLEER. Trimming removed 3 bases from V and 7 bases from J; junction bases left unmatched: 5. CDR3 sequence (DNA): TGCGCCAGCAGCCATAGCGGGGGGGCTATAAATGAGCAGTTCTTC. Residues: CASSHSGGAINEQFF.

This clone was recorded a few times. The genes are TRBV7-2 and TRBJ2-5, with 13 bases matching TRBD2. V shed 5 bases and J 1 base; nucleotides not matched to a gene: 4. Looked up from germline, CDR1 is SGHTA and CDR2 is FQGNSA. This CDR3 comprises 16 residues. As DNA, the CDR3 is TGTGCCAGCAGCCAACTAGCGGGAGGGCGCCAAGAGACCCAGTACTTC. It yields the protein CASSQLAGGRQETQYF.

This clone has a handful of counts. J is TRBJ2-7 and V is TRBV4-3, with 7 bases fitting TRBD2. Germline V gene sequence: CDR1 LGHNA, CDR2 YSLEER. V shed 0 bases and J 1 base; nucleotides not matched to a gene: 9. The CDR3 totals 17 residues. This chain's CDR3 is CASSQDNRRRESYEQYF. DNA for the CDR3: TGCGCCAGCAGCCAAGATAATCGTCGGCGGGAGTCCTACGAGCAGTACTTC.

This clone was detected only a few times. The chain is built from TRBV18 and TRBJ2-2; 7 bases map to TRBD1. With V trimmed by 3 bases and J by 3 bases, 1 base remained unmatched. Looked up from germline, CDR1 is KGHSH and CDR2 is LQKENI. The CDR3 contains 14 residues. Here the CDR3 DNA reads TGTGCCAGCTCACCGACAGGGCACACCGGGGAGCTGTTTTTT. Translation gives CASSPTGHTGELFF.

The V and J genes are TRBV14 and TRBJ1-1, with 7 bases fitting TRBD1. CDR3 length equals 15 residues. Losses at the gene ends were 3 bases for V and 1 base for J; bases not matched to a gene: 5. Per germline, CDR1 SGHDN and CDR2 FVKESK. CDR3 nucleotide sequence: TGTGCCAGCAGCCATCAACAGGGGTGGAACACTGAAGCTTTCTTT. It specifies CASSHQQGWNTEAFF.

The CDR3: CAWSVGEASGNTIYF. CDR3 nucleotides: TGTGCCTGGAGTGTAGGGGAAGCTTCTGGAAACACCATATATTTT. The genes are TRBV30 and TRBJ1-3; possible D gene TRBD1, 5 bases. CDR1 is GTSNPN and CDR2 is SVGIG in the germline V gene (reference sequence). Deletions cut 0 bases from V and 1 base from J, with 10 bases between. The CDR3 is made up of 15 amino acids.

J is TRBJ2-1 and V is TRBV11-1, with D perhaps TRBD1 (6 bases). Between the trimmed V and J ends, which lost 7 bases and 0 bases, there was a span of 16 bases. Per germline, CDR1 SGHAT and CDR2 FQDESV (reference sequence). CDR3 length: 16 amino acids. DNA for the CDR3: TGTGCCAGCACCACAGGAACAGGGAGCTCCTACAATGAGCAGTTCTTC. Translating it yields CASTTGTGSSYNEQFF.

For the CDR3, the DNA is TGCAGTGTCCGTGGGGACAGGGGGCCAGCTTTCTTT. It translates to CSVRGDRGPAFF. The chain links TRBV29-1 to TRBJ1-1; 12 bases align to TRBD1. The CDR3 has 12 residues. Germline V lookup: CDR1 SQVTM, CDR2 ANQGSEA.

This sequence joins TRBV5-4 and TRBJ2-7; the D gene is possibly TRBD1 (5 bases). The germline V gene encodes CDR1 SGHNT and CDR2 YYREEE (reference sequence). V was clipped by 4 bases and J by 2 bases, with 16 bases between them. There are 15 residues in the CDR3. The CDR3 here is CASSQPGQGAYEQYF. Written as DNA, the CDR3 is TGTGCCAGCAGCCAACCCGGACAAGGAGCCTACGAGCAGTACTTC.

V and J are TRBV7-3 and TRBJ2-3, with D perhaps TRBD2 (5 bases). Trimming removed 5 bases at V and 0 bases at J, with 12 bases between. Looked up from germline, CDR1 is SGHTA and CDR2 is FQGTGA. This CDR3 is built from 15 residues. This CDR3 reads CASSMSGLSTDTQYF. Written as DNA, the CDR3 is TGTGCCAGCAGCATGAGCGGACTGAGCACAGATACGCAGTATTTT.

This clone was detected a few times. CDR3 coding DNA: TGTGCCAGCAGTCGAACAGGGTCCCAAGAGACCCAGTACTTC. This codes for CASSRTGSQETQYF. The chain carries TRBV6-5 and TRBJ2-5; D possibly corresponds to TRBD1 (6 bases). Trimming left V 5 bases short and J 1 base short, with 11 bases between. Germline loops: CDR1 MNHEY, CDR2 SVGAGI. The CDR3 contains 14 residues.

This clone has more than one count but fewer than ten. J is TRBJ1-2 and V is TRBV5-6; maybe TRBD1 (5 bases). The CDR3 length is 14 residues. Germline CDR1 reads SGHDT; CDR2 reads YYEEEE. V dropped 3 bases and J dropped 2 bases, with 11 bases sitting between them. The CDR3 DNA reads TGTGCCAGCAGCTCCGGGGCCTTAAACTATGGCTACACCTTC. It encodes CASSSGALNYGYTF. Full variable domain (outside the CDR3, taken from reference TRBV5-6 and TRBJ1-2): DAGVTQSPTHLIKTRGQQVTLRCSPKSGHDTVSWYQQALGQGPQFIFQYYEEEERQRGNFPDRFSGHQFPNYSSELNVNALLLGDSALYLCASSSGALNYGYTFGSGTRLTVV.